This T cell receptor beta chain was recorded in a study of read filtering for tumor transcriptome and immune sequencing. In the study overall: Among patients, some 17 were male and about 15 female, aged about 47 to 85 (mean about 72). After DNase treatment, RNA was made into whole-transcriptome libraries.

The library was built from around 380 ng RNA with molecular barcoded adaptors for alpha/delta and beta/gamma chains. TCRdb reprocessed the reads via MiXCR and lists one record per CDR3 protein. The top ten clones hold over 10% of a sample with approximately 90,000 distinct CDR3 sequences, under 25% of them seen once. This clonotype has ten or more counts. Its target is unknown. The V end lost 0 bases, the J end lost 5 bases, and 16 bases lay between the germline ends. In germline, CDR1 is LGHDT, CDR2 YNNKEL (reference sequence). CDR3 length: 16 residues. Bone marrow was sampled from every patient at the time of active disease. Study-wide results and caveats: Compared with RNA-seq, IR-seq gave much higher clonotype depth and reliability.

The chain employs TRBV3-1 and TRBJ1-1; the D is unclear. Sequenced material: a population of CD138-negative cells sorted from bone marrow. The TCR comes from a donor at least 40 years old with multiple myeloma. The CDR3 bases are TGTGCCAGCAGCCAAGAGGCCCGTGTGGGGTGGACTGAAGCTTTCTTT. Protein product: CASSQEARVGWTEAFF.